This T cell receptor (beta chain) was captured by sequencing in a study of T cells in localized non-small cell lung cancer. Study conclusions and caveats: Uninvolved adjacent lung had higher T cell clonality than tumor and all other tissues. Within adjacent lung there appeared a median approximately 60 of the top 100 tumor clones. An association was observed between higher blood T cell density and longer overall survival.

On this clone itself: Its antigen remains unknown.

CDR3 length equals 14 residues. Germline CDR1 reads ENHRY; CDR2 reads SYGVKD. Trimming removed 4 bases from V and 4 bases from J, with 10 bases in between. Clones were read by immunoSEQ multiplex PCR, and TCRdb kept only the in-frame ones, dropping some. This table has roughly 27,000 clones, approximately 90% appearing once. The source was peripheral blood, collected before any cancer treatment. The sequence was collected from a female donor older than 55 with stage I lung adenocarcinoma. V usage is TRBV10-3 and J usage is TRBJ2-2; possibly TRBD2 for D (5 bases). CDR3: CAISARVTTGELFF. CDR3 sequence (DNA): TGTGCCATCAGTGCGAGGGTGACCACCGGGGAGCTGTTTTTT.